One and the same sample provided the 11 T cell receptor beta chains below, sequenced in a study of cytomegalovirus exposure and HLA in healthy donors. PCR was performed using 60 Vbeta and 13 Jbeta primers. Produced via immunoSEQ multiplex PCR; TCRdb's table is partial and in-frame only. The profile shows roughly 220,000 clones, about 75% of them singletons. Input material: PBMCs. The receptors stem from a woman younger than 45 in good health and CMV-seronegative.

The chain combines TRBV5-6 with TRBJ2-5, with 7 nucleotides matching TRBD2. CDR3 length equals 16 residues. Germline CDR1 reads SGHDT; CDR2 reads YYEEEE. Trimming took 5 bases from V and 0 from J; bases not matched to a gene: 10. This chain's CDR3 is CASSLTSESHQETQYF. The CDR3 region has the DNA TGTGCCAGCAGTCTCACTAGCGAGAGCCACCAAGAGACCCAGTACTTC.

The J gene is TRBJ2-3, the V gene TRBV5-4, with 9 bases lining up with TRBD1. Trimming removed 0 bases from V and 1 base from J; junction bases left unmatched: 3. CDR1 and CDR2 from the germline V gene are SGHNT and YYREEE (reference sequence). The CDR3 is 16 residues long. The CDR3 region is CASSLAQGAGTDTQYF. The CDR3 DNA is TGTGCCAGCAGCTTGGCACAGGGGGCAGGCACAGATACGCAGTATTTT.

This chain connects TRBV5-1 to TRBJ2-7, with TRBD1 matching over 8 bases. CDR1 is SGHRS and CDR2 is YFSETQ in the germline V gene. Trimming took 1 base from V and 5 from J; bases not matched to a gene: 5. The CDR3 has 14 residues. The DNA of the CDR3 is TGCGCCAGCAGCTTGAGCCAGGGGGCCCACGAGCAGTACTTC. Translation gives CASSLSQGAHEQYF.

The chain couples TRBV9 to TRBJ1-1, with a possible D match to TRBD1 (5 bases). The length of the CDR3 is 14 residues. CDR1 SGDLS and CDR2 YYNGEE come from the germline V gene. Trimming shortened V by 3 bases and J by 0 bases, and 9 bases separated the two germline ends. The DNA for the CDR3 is TGTGCCAGCAGCGGTGACAGTCTGAACACTGAAGCTTTCTTT. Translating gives CASSGDSLNTEAFF.

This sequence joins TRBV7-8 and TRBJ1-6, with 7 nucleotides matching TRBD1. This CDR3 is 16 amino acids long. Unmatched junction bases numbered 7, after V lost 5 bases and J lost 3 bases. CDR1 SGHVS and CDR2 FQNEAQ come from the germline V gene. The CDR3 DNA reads TGTGCCAGCAGCCCGGACAGGTCCCTCTATAATTCACCCCTCCACTTT. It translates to CASSPDRSLYNSPLHF.

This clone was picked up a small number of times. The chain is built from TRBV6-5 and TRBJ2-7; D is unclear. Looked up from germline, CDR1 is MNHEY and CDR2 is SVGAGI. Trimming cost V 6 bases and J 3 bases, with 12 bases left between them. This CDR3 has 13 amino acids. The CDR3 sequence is CASSPPAGYEQYF. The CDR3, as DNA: TGTGCCAGCAGCCCTCCGGCAGGCTACGAGCAGTACTTC.

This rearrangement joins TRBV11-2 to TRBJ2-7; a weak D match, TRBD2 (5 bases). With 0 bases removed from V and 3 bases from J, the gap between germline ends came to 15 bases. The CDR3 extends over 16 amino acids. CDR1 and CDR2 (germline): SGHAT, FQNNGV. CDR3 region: CASSLDPPSGDYEQYF. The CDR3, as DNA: TGTGCCAGCAGCTTAGATCCCCCCAGCGGCGACTACGAGCAGTACTTC.

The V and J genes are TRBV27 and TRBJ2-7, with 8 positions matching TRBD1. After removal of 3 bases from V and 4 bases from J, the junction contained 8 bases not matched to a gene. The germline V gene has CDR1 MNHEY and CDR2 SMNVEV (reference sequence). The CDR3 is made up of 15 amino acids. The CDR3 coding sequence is TGTGCCAGCAGTTTGACGGCAGGGGGCATATACGAGCAGTACTTC. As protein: CASSLTAGGIYEQYF.

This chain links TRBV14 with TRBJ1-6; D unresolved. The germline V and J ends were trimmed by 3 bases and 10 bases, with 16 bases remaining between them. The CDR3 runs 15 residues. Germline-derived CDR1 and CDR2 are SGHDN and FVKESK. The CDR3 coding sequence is TGTGCCAGCAGCCAGTCATTACCGGGGATCTCACCCCTCCACTTT. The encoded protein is CASSQSLPGISPLHF.

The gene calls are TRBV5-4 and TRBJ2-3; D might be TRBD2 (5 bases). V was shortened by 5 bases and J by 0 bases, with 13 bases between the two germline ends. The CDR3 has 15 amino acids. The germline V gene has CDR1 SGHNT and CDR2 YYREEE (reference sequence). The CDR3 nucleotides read TGTGCCAGCAGAACGAGCGGAATTAGCACAGATACGCAGTATTTT. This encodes CASRTSGISTDTQYF.

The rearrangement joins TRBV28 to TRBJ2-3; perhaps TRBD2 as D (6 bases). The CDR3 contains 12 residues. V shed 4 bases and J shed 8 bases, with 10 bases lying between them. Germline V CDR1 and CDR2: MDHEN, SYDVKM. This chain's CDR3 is CASSSRRGTQYF. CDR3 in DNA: TGTGCCAGCAGTTCTAGGAGGGGTACGCAGTATTTT.